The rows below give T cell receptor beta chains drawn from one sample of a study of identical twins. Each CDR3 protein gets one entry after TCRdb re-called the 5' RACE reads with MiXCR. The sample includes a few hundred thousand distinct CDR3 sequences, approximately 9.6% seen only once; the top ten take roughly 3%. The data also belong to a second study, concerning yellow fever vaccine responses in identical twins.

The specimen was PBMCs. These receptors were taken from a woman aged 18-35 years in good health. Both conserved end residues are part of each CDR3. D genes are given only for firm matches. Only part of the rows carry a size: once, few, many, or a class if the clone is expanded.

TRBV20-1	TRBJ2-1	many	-	CSARAKGSEKPSYNEQFF	TGCAGTGCTAGAGCGAAGGGATCCGAAAAGCCCTCCTACAATGAGCAGTTCTTC
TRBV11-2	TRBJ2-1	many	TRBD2	CASSLGPGTSGKGRNEQFF	TGTGCCAGCAGCTTAGGCCCCGGGACTAGCGGGAAAGGTAGGAATGAGCAGTTCTTC
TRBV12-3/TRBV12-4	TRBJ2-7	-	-	CATRRGFSYEQYF	TGTGCCACCCGACGGGGATTCTCCTACGAGCAGTACTTC
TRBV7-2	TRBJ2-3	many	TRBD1	CASSPPTGVSDTQYF	TGTGCCAGCAGCCCACCGACAGGGGTCTCAGATACGCAGTATTTT
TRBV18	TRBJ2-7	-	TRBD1	CASSLSGTGDYYEQYF	TGTGCCAGCTCACTCTCCGGGACAGGGGATTACTACGAGCAGTACTTC
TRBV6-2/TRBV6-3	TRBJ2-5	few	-	CASSYSSFGQQTQYF	TGTGCCAGCAGTTATTCTAGCTTCGGACAACAGACCCAGTACTTC
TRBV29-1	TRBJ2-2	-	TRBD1	CSVLDRGLNTGELFF	TGCAGCGTTTTAGACAGGGGACTGAACACCGGGGAGCTGTTTTTT
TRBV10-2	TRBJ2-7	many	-	CASSEWRGEGVDEQYF	TGCGCCAGCAGTGAGTGGCGGGGAGAGGGTGTAGACGAGCAGTACTTC
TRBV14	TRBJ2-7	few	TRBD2	CASSQAALAGEQYF	TGTGCCAGCAGCCAAGCGGCTCTAGCGGGCGAGCAGTACTTC
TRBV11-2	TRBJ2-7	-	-	CASSLRNEQYF	TGTGCCAGCAGCCTCAGAAACGAGCAGTACTTC
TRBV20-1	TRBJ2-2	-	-	CSARERSRGSLNTGELFF	TGCAGTGCTAGAGAGCGATCGAGGGGGTCCCTGAACACCGGGGAGCTGTTTTTT
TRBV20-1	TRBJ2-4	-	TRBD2	CSAGAGGGKNIQYF	TGCAGTGCTGGGGCGGGGGGGGGCAAAAACATTCAGTACTTC
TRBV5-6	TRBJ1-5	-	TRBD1	CASSLNRGLQPQHF	TGTGCCAGCAGCTTGAACAGGGGGCTTCAGCCCCAGCATTTT
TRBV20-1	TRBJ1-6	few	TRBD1	CSASKYLGTENSPLHF	TGCAGTGCTAGTAAATACCTCGGGACAGAAAATTCACCCCTCCACTTT
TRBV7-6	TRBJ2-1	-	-	CASSLSGGGAGSEQFF	TGTGCCAGCAGCTTAAGTGGGGGGGGGGCAGGTAGTGAGCAGTTCTTC
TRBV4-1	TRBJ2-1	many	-	CASSPVGLYNEQFF	TGCGCCAGCAGCCCCGTTGGACTCTACAATGAGCAGTTCTTC
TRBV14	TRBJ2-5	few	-	CASSDSRAETQYF	TGTGCCAGCAGCGACTCGAGAGCGGAGACCCAGTACTTC
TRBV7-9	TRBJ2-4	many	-	CASSPLDSFIQYF	TGTGCCAGCAGCCCCTTAGATAGCTTCATTCAGTACTTC
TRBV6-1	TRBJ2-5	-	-	CACQRGKGGTQYF	TGTGCCTGCCAGAGGGGGAAGGGCGGGACCCAGTACTTC
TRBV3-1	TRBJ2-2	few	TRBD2	CASSQAGLAGDTGELFF	TGTGCCAGCAGTCAAGCTGGACTAGCGGGGGACACCGGGGAGCTGTTTTTT
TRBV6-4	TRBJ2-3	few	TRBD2	CASSPEGLVLNTQYF	TGTGCCAGCAGTCCCGAGGGACTAGTCTTAAATACGCAGTATTTT
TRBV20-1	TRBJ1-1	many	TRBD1	CSAREPGQETTEAFF	TGCAGTGCTAGAGAGCCAGGACAGGAGACCACTGAAGCTTTCTTT
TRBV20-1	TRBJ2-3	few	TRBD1	CSAKPGQPQYF	TGCAGTGCTAAGCCGGGACAGCCGCAGTATTTT
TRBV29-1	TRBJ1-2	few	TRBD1	CSDRDRATYGYTF	TGCAGCGACCGGGACAGGGCTACATATGGCTACACCTTC
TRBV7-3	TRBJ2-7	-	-	CASSLAGEDEQYF	TGTGCCAGCAGCTTGGCAGGGGAGGACGAGCAGTACTTC
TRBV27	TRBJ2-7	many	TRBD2	CASSLGRVYEQYF	TGTGCCAGCAGTCTTGGGAGGGTCTACGAGCAGTACTTC
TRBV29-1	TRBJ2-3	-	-	CSVDSGWKDTQYF	TGCAGCGTTGATTCGGGCTGGAAAGATACGCAGTATTTT
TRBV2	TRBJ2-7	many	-	CASSEAEYEQYF	TGTGCCAGCAGTGAAGCGGAGTACGAGCAGTACTTC
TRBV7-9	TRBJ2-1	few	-	CASITVSADFNEQFF	TGTGCCAGCATCACGGTCTCGGCGGATTTTAATGAGCAGTTCTTC
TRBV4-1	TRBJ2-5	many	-	CASSQDPRRGETQYF	TGCGCCAGCAGCCAAGATCCGAGGAGGGGTGAGACCCAGTACTTC
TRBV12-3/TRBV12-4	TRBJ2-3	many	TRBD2	CASSSLREGPDTQYF	TGTGCCAGCAGTTCTCTGCGGGAGGGCCCAGATACGCAGTATTTT
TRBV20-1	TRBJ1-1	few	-	CSARDRGYPGTEAFF	TGCAGTGCTAGAGACCGGGGATATCCGGGTACTGAAGCTTTCTTT